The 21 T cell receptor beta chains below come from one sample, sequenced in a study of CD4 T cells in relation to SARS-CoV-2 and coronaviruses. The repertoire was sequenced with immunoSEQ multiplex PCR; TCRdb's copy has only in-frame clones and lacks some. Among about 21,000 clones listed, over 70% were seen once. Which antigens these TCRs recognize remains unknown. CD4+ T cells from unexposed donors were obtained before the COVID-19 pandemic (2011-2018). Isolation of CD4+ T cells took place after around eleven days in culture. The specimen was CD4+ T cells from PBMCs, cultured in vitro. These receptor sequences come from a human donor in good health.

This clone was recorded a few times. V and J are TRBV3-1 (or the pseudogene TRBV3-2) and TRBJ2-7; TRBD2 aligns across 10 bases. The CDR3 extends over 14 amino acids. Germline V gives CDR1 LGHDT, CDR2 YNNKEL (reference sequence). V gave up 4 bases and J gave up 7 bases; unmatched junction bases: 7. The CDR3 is CASSPGTSALEQYF. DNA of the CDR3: TGTGCCAGCAGCCCCGGGACTAGCGCCCTGGAGCAGTACTTC.

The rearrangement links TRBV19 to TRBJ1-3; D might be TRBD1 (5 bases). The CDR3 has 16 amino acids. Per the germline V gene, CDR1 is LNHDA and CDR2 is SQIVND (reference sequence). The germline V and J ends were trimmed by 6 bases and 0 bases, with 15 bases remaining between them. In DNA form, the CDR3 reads TGTGCCAGTAGCCGTGGGGCTTGGGCCTCTGGAAACACCATATATTTT. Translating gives CASSRGAWASGNTIYF.

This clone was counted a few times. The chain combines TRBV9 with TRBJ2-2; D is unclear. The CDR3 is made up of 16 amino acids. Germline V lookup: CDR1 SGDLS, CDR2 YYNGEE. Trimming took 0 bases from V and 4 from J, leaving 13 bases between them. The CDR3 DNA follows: TGTGCCAGCAGCGTAGCTTACGGTATGAGCACCGGGGAGCTGTTTTTT. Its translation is CASSVAYGMSTGELFF.

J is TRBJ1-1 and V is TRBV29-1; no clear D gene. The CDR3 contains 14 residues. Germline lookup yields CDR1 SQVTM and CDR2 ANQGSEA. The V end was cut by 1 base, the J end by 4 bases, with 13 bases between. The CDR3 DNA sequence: TGCAGCGTTGAAGTTCCCCGAGGGTCCACTGAAGCTTTCTTT. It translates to CSVEVPRGSTEAFF.

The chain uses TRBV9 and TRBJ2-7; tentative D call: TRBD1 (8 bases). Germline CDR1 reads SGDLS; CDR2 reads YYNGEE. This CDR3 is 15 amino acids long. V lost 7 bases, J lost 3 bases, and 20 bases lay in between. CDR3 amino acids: CASSEGGTGIYEQYF. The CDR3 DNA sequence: TGTGCCAGCTCCGAGGGAGGGACAGGAATCTACGAGCAGTACTTC.

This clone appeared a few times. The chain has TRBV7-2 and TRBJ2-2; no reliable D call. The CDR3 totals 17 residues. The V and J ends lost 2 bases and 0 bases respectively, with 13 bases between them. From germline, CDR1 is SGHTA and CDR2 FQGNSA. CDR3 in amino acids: CASSLTGVYANTGELFF. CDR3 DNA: TGTGCCAGCAGCTTAACTGGCGTATACGCGAACACCGGGGAGCTGTTTTTT.

The CDR3 is CASSETSGMTDTQYF. CDR3 sequence (DNA): TGCGCCAGCAGTGAGACCAGCGGGATGACAGATACGCAGTATTTT. The chain couples TRBV10-1 to TRBJ2-3; 7 bases line up with TRBD2. CDR1 and CDR2 from the germline V gene are WNHNN and SYGVQD (reference sequence). This CDR3 has 15 residues. The junction had 5 bases not matched to a gene; V was cut back by 2 bases and J by 3 bases.

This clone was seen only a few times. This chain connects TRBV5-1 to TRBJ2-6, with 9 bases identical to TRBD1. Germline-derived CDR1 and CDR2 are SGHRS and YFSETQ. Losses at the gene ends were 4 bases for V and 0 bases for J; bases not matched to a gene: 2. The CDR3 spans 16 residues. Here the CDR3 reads CASSRTGVSGANVLTF. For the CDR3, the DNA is TGCGCCAGCAGCCGGACAGGGGTCTCTGGGGCCAACGTCCTGACTTTC.

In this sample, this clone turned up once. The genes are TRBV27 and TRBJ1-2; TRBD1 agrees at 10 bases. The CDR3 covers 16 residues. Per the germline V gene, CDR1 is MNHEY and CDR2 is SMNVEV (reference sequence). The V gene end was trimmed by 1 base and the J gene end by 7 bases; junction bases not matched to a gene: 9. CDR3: CASSLWGRQGAAGYTF. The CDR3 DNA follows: TGTGCCAGCAGTTTATGGGGCAGACAGGGGGCGGCTGGCTACACCTTC.

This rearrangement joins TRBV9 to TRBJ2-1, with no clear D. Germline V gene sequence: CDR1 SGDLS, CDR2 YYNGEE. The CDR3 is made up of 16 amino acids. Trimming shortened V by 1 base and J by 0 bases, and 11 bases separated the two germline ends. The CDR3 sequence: CASSVLDLPSYNEQFF. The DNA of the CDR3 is TGTGCCAGCAGCGTATTGGACCTCCCCTCCTACAATGAGCAGTTCTTC.

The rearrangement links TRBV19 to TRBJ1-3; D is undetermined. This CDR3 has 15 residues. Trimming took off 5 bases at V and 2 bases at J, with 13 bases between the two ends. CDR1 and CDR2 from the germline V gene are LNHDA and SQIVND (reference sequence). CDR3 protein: CASSYPGVPGNTIYF. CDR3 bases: TGTGCCAGTAGTTACCCGGGAGTACCTGGAAACACCATATATTTT.

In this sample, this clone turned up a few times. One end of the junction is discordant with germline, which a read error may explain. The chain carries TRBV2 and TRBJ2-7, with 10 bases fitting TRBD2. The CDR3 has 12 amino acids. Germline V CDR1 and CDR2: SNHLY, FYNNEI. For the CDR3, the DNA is TGTGCCAGCAGTGAAGGTTTCCTAGCGGGAGACTTC. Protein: CASSEGFLAGDF.

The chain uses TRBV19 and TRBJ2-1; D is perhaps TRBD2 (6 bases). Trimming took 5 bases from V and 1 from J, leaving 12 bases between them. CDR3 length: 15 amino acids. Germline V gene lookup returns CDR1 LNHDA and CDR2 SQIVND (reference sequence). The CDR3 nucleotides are TGTGCCAGTAGTCCCAGGGACTTATCCTACAATGAGCAGTTCTTC. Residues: CASSPRDLSYNEQFF.

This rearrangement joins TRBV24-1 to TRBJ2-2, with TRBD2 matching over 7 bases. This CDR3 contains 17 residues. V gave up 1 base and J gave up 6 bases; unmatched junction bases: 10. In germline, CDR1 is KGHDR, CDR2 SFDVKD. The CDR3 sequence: CATSDFAGDVSPGELFF. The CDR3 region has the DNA TGTGCCACCAGTGATTTTGCGGGGGACGTTTCGCCCGGGGAGCTGTTTTTT.

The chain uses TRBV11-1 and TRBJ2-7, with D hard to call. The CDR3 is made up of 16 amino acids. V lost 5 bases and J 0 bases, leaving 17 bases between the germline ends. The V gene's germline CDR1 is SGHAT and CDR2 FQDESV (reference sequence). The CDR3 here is CASSDGRVWSSYEQYF. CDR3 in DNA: TGTGCCAGCAGCGACGGACGTGTGTGGAGCTCCTACGAGCAGTACTTC. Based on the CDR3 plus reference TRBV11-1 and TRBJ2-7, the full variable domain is EAEVAQSPRYKITEKSQAVAFWCDPISGHATLYWYRQILGQGPELLVQFQDESVVDDSQLPKDRFSAERLKGVDSTLKIQPAELGDSAMYLCASSDGRVWSSYEQYFGPGTRLTVT.

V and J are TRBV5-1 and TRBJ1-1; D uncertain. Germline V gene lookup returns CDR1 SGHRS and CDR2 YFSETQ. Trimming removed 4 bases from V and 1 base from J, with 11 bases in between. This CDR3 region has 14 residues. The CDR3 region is CASSRTGSNTEAFF. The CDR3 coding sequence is TGCGCCAGCAGCCGGACGGGTTCGAACACTGAAGCTTTCTTT.

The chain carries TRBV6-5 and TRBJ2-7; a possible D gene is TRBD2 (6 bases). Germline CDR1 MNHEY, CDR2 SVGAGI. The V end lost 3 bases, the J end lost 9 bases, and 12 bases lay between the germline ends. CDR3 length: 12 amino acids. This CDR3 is CASSYFGSGQYF. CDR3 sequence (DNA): TGTGCCAGCAGTTATTTCGGGAGTGGGCAGTACTTC.

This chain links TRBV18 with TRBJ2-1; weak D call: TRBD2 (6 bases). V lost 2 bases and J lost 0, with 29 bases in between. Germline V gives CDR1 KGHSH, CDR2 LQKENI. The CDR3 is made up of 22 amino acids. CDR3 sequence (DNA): TGTGCCAGCTCACCAAGAATTATCGTGGGGTATGGAGGGGATAGCTCCTACAATGAGCAGTTCTTC. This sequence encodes CASSPRIIVGYGGDSSYNEQFF. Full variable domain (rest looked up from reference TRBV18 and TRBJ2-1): NAGVMQNPRHLVRRRGQEARLRCSPMKGHSHVYWYRQLPEEGLKFMVYLQKENIIDESGMPKERFSAEFPKEGPSILRIQQVVRGDSAAYFCASSPRIIVGYGGDSSYNEQFFGPGTRLTVL.

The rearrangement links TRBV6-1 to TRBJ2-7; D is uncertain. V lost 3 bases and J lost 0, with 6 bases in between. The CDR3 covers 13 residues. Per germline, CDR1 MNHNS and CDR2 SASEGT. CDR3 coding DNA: TGTGCCAGCAGTGAGGCCAGCTCCTACGAGCAGTACTTC. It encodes CASSEASSYEQYF.

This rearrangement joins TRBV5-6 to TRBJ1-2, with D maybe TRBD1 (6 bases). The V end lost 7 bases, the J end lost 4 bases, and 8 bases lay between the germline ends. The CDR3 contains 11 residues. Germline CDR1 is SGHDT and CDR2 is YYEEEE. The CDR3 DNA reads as TGTGCCAGCGTGGACAGCTATGGCTACACCTTC. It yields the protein CASVDSYGYTF.

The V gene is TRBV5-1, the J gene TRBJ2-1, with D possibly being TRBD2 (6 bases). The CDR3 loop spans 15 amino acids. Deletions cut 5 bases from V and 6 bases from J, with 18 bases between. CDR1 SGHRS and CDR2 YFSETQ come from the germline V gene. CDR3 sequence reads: CASRPQLASSNEQFF. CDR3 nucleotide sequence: TGCGCCAGCAGACCCCAACTAGCTTCGAGCAATGAGCAGTTCTTC.